This T cell receptor beta chain comes out of a study of PD-1 blockade in classical Hodgkin lymphoma. This CDR3 spans 17 amino acids. The V end lost 0 bases, the J end lost 0 bases, and 13 bases lay between the germline ends. Germline V CDR1 and CDR2: MGHRA, YSYEKL. Study-level findings and limits: Similar baseline diversity was found in complete responders and newly diagnosed patients. Later analyses included only patients treated at least 1 year post-ASCT. When set against healthy donors, newly diagnosed patients were reported to show lower baseline TCR diversity.

After autologous stem cell transplantation all patients relapsed, and prior brentuximab vedotin exposure differed between cohorts. This clone appeared a single time. Its specificity is unknown. Sequenced by immunoSEQ multiplex PCR; TCRdb stores in-frame clones only, minus some. Here the sample spans about 150,000 clones, 78% being singletons. Source: peripheral blood mononuclear cells (PBMCs), taken before the second cycle of nivolumab. The chain recombines TRBV4-1 with TRBJ2-3, with D hard to call. The clonotype originates from a human donor with classical Hodgkin lymphoma. CDR3 sequence (DNA): TGCGCCAGCAGCCAAGATGTGAGTCCCCTAAGCACAGATACGCAGTATTTT. Protein: CASSQDVSPLSTDTQYF.